Listed here are 8 T cell receptor beta chains from one sample, sequenced in a study of PD-1 blockade in classical Hodgkin lymphoma. Libraries were prepared by immunoSEQ multiplex PCR; TCRdb keeps only in-frame clonotypes and omits some of them. There are around 30,000 clones in the sample; roughly 77% occur only once, and 15% to 20% lies in the top ten. The time point: cycle 4 day 1 (C4D1), after more than five weeks of nivolumab. Brentuximab vedotin exposure varied, and every patient relapsed after autologous stem cell transplantation. Material: peripheral blood mononuclear cells (PBMCs), obtained before the fourth cycle of nivolumab. The receptor source for this set is a human donor with classical Hodgkin lymphoma.

This chain joins TRBV29-1 and TRBJ1-1, with D possibly being TRBD1 (5 bases). Germline assignment: CDR1 SQVTM and CDR2 ANQGSEA. The CDR3 runs 15 residues. The V and J ends lost 4 bases and 1 base respectively, with 16 bases between them. This CDR3 reads CSVVGLGRRNTEAFF. The DNA for the CDR3 is TGCAGCGTTGTTGGTCTGGGACGGCGGAACACTGAAGCTTTCTTT.

V is TRBV6-5 and J is TRBJ1-3, with D maybe TRBD1 (6 bases). Germline CDR1 is MNHEY and CDR2 is SVGAGI. The V end lost 7 bases, the J end lost 0 bases, and 13 bases lay between the germline ends. This CDR3 contains 15 residues. DNA of the CDR3: TGTGCCAGCACCCCAACAGGGAGCTCTGGAAACACCATATATTTT. Its protein product is CASTPTGSSGNTIYF.

The chain recombines TRBV19 with TRBJ1-1; D unclear. Germline CDR1 reads LNHDA; CDR2 reads SQIVND (reference sequence). The CDR3 length is 14 residues. Trimming cost V 0 bases and J 4 bases, with 9 bases left between them. The CDR3: CASSIDVGTTEAFF. The CDR3 DNA sequence: TGTGCCAGTAGTATAGACGTGGGAACCACTGAAGCTTTCTTT.

The chain is built from TRBV29-1 and TRBJ2-3, with D perhaps TRBD1 (7 bases). The V end lost 4 bases, the J end lost 3 bases, and 11 bases lay between the germline ends. This CDR3 comprises 13 residues. Germline loops: CDR1 SQVTM, CDR2 ANQGSEA. The CDR3 loop reads CSVGQGGTDTQYF. The CDR3 DNA reads as TGCAGCGTTGGACAGGGAGGAACAGATACGCAGTATTTT.

V gene TRBV6-1 combines with J gene TRBJ1-4; a possible D gene is TRBD1 (5 bases). Trimming pared 3 bases from V and 7 bases from J, leaving 15 bases between. Germline V gene lookup returns CDR1 MNHNS and CDR2 SASEGT. This CDR3 contains 15 residues. The CDR3 here is CASSDGALGGEKLFF. The CDR3 DNA sequence: TGTGCCAGCAGTGATGGGGCCTTAGGCGGTGAAAAACTGTTTTTT.

The gene calls are TRBV5-1 and TRBJ2-7; D is unresolved. The CDR3 has 13 residues. V lost 2 bases, J lost 2 bases, and 8 bases lay in between. Germline CDR1 SGHRS, CDR2 YFSETQ. The CDR3, as DNA: TGCGCCAGCAGCTTAAGCCCGACCTACGAGCAGTACTTC. Protein product: CASSLSPTYEQYF.

The CDR3, as DNA: TGTGCCAGCTCGAGGGACAGGGCTTCCTCTGGAAACACCATATATTTT. The encoded protein is CASSRDRASSGNTIYF. The chain links TRBV18 to TRBJ1-3; 9 bases match TRBD1. Germline V CDR1 and CDR2: KGHSH, LQKENI. The CDR3 covers 16 residues. With 6 bases clipped from V and 0 bases from J, the junction kept 6 bases outside the gene matches.

A few counts support this clone. The chain uses TRBV29-1 and TRBJ1-4; TRBD1 might be the D (5 bases). CDR1 SQVTM and CDR2 ANQGSEA come from the germline V gene. The V end lost 6 bases, the J end lost 7 bases, and 15 bases lay between the germline ends. The CDR3 has 13 amino acids. CDR3 sequence: CSVVSGTGEKLFF. The CDR3 DNA reads TGCAGCGTCGTCTCCGGGACCGGTGAAAAACTGTTTTTT.